The clone carrying this T cell receptor beta chain was observed a single time. The germline gives CDR1 MGHRA, CDR2 YSYEKL. V dropped 4 bases and J dropped 3 bases, with 12 bases sitting between them. The CDR3 is made up of 15 amino acids. This sample is drawn from a study of blood T cell repertoires in COVID-19. Across the study: Acute-phase and convalescent COVID-19 samples originated in the United States, Italy and Spain. T cells, B-cell-depleted T cells, or PBMCs provided the cDNA or gDNA that served as material.

Per the study methods: Counts of nucleated cells, estimated from reference gene primer amplification, were obtained. TCRdb's table, derived via immunoSEQ multiplex PCR, lists solely in-frame clones and lacks some. V, J and clone size were drawn from that table, and D and trimming were deduced from the DNA. Of about 240,000 clones detected, 80% to 85% appear once; the ten largest clones hold roughly 12%. This clonotype was sampled from a woman aged 55-69 years with active or convalescent COVID-19. Sample: peripheral blood. The chain combines TRBV4-1 with TRBJ2-2; tentative D call: TRBD1 (5 bases). In nucleotides, the CDR3 is TGCGCCAGCAGCCGCGGAGAGACAGACACCGGGGAGCTGTTTTTT. Amino acid sequence: CASSRGETDTGELFF.